This TCR beta chain was documented in a study of T cells in localized non-small cell lung cancer (dated by TCRdb to 2018 to 2020). For the study in its entirety: Comparing tumors with uninvolved tumor-adjacent lungs, the study looked at the T cell repertoires of 236 patients with early-stage NSCLC. Of the NSCLC patients, fewer than 150 were male and around 99 were female, and the mean age was around 70 years. All 240 or so NSCLC patients in the cohort were treatment-naive and had localized lung tumors that were resected.

Concerning this clone itself: No cognate antigen has been identified for it. There are no base qualities to consult, and no much larger clone falls within one base.

The CDR3 spans 16 residues, from the cysteine through the phenylalanine. Of all the DNA, just the CDR3 is kept, 48 bases in frame from base 1. According to the germline V gene, CDR1 reads SGHRS and CDR2 reads YFSETQ. V and J are trimmed by 0 bases and 6 bases, and the gene matches miss 4 bases of the junction. The research as a whole found: Uninvolved tumor-adjacent lung showed the highest T cell clonality, higher than tumor, which suggests more focused antigenic responses in the uninvolved tumor-adjacent lung. Higher T cell density in blood was associated with longer overall survival, whereas higher clonality in adjacent lung was associated with shorter survival. Because multi-region tumor sequencing was not performed, intratumor heterogeneity could not be ruled out. Because of the exploratory design, TCR variables were selected using unadjusted p-values without false-discovery rate correction. A median of roughly 60 of the top 100 tumor clones turned up in the paired uninvolved adjacent lung, and under 30 of those clones also ranked among the top 100 of that same adjacent lung.

At diagnosis, peripheral blood, uninvolved tumor-adjacent lung and tumor were collected and stored as a combination of fresh-frozen and FFPE material. Blood samples were analyzed as peripheral blood mononuclear cells for TCR repertoire profiling. The immunoSEQ Assay was used to sequence TCR beta CDR3 regions from DNA. The authors' pipeline ran thus. To compute T cell density, TCR beta template counts were normalized to usable DNA, which was estimated by amplifying housekeeping genes. Richness was estimated using the preseqR package, with extrapolation to 400,000 templates for PBMC samples and to 120,000 templates for tissue samples. Clonality was defined by subtracting Pielou's evenness from one. Tissue-enriched TCRs were identified through differential abundance testing performed on productive amino-acid clonotypes, with a minimum total count of 5 and an alpha of 0.1. Repertoire overlap between compartments was quantified with the Jaccard Index and Morisita Overlap Index. GLIPH grouped TCR beta CDR3s together with public tetramer-defined viral CDR3s, and a viral motif had to include at least three viral sequences and also show V-gene enrichment. Not all clones reach the TCRdb copy of this immuneACCESS table, which keeps in-frame sequences only. Checked studies attribute under half of the gap to unresolved V genes and leave the rest unexplained. V, J and clone size were drawn from that table, and D and trimming were deduced from the DNA. The sample contains about 92,000 clones, approximately 90% of them found a single time. 4.1% of the sample is in the top ten clones.

The material sequenced was PBMCs, taken before any cancer treatment. This clonotype originated in a woman aged 40-69 years with stage II squamous cell lung carcinoma. The V gene is TRBV5-1 and the J gene is TRBJ2-2; 11 middle bases align to TRBD2. The CDR3 here reads CASSLGTSGSSGELFF. The DNA is TGCGCCAGCAGCTTGGGGACTAGCGGGTCATCCGGGGAGCTGTTTTTT.